These 14 T cell receptor beta chains were sequenced from one sample in a study of response to subunit inactivated influenza vaccine. MiXCR, run by TCRdb on the RT-PCR reads, gives a single entry per CDR3 protein. The repertoire holds some 500,000 distinct CDR3 sequences, with around 25% as singletons. Material: CD4+ T cells sorted from PBMCs, obtained 5 to 6 days after vaccination. Receptor source: a man aged 45-60 years who received an inactivated influenza vaccine.

This clonotype was counted at least ten times. This chain links TRBV6-2 or TRBV6-3 with TRBJ2-7; D may be TRBD2 (5 bases). The CDR3 loop spans 11 amino acids. Trimming left V 2 bases short and J 7 bases short, with 6 bases between. Germline-derived CDR1 and CDR2 are MNHEY and SVGEGT. The CDR3 protein is CASSYRGEQYF. CDR3 in DNA: TGTGCCAGCAGTTACCGGGGAGAGCAGTACTTC.

The rearrangement links TRBV6-1 to TRBJ1-5; D remains unclear. The germline V gene encodes CDR1 MNHNS and CDR2 SASEGT. The CDR3 loop spans 13 amino acids. Trimming removed 8 bases at V and 3 bases at J, with 11 bases between. The CDR3 protein is CASLLAANQPQHF. The CDR3 DNA reads TGTGCCAGCCTCTTAGCAGCCAATCAGCCCCAGCATTTT.

The chain links TRBV20-1 to TRBJ2-1; 7 bases line up with TRBD2. The J segment lost 4 bases and the V segment lost 0 bases, leaving 9 bases of the junction unmatched. There are 16 residues in the CDR3. Germline V CDR1 and CDR2: DFQATT, SNEGSKA (reference sequence). The CDR3 loop reads CSARDRGQRGYNEQFF. The CDR3 region has the DNA TGCAGTGCTAGAGATCGGGGCCAGCGGGGATACAATGAGCAGTTCTTC.

The chain employs TRBV28 and TRBJ2-7, with D hard to call. The V end was cut by 5 bases, the J end by 8 bases, with 19 bases between. CDR1 and CDR2 from the germline V gene are MDHEN and SYDVKM. This CDR3 region has 14 residues. This CDR3 is CASSLLRTTMQQYF. In DNA form, the CDR3 reads TGTGCCAGCAGTCTACTTCGGACCACCATGCAGCAGTACTTC. Filled out from reference TRBV28 and TRBJ2-7, the complete variable domain reads DVKVTQSSRYLVKRTGEKVFLECVQDMDHENMFWYRQDPGLGLRLIYFSYDVKMKEKGDIPEGYSVSREKKERFSLILESASTNQTSMYLCASSLLRTTMQQYFGPGTRLTVT.

Written as DNA, the CDR3 is TGTGCCATCAGTGAGTCCGGACAGGGTGAAGCTTTCTTT. Protein: CAISESGQGEAFF. The chain employs TRBV10-3 and TRBJ1-1; 8 nucleotides line up with TRBD1. Trimming at V came to 0 bases and at J to 7 bases, leaving 1 base not matched to a gene. CDR3 length equals 13 residues. The V gene's germline CDR1 is ENHRY and CDR2 SYGVKD.

This clonotype was seen a few times. This rearrangement joins TRBV20-1 to TRBJ2-7; 9 nucleotides agree with TRBD1. This CDR3 is built from 13 residues. J was trimmed by 5 bases and V by 4 bases; bases with no gene match: 6. The germline V gene encodes CDR1 DFQATT and CDR2 SNEGSKA (reference sequence). CDR3 nucleotide sequence: TGCAGTGCTACGGACAGGGGTGTCAACGAGCAGTACTTC. Translated, it gives CSATDRGVNEQYF.

CDR3 protein: CSARDLLQSSKNIQYF. The CDR3 coding sequence is TGCAGTGCTAGAGATTTGTTGCAGTCGTCCAAAAACATTCAGTACTTC. This sequence joins TRBV20-1 and TRBJ2-4; D gene uncertain. V gave up 0 bases and J gave up 2 bases, with 14 bases separating them. This CDR3 is 16 amino acids long. Per the germline V gene, CDR1 is DFQATT and CDR2 is SNEGSKA (reference sequence).

The rearrangement joins TRBV5-1 to TRBJ2-2; perhaps TRBD2 as D (6 bases). This CDR3 region has 16 residues. Germline loops: CDR1 SGHRS, CDR2 YFSETQ. V lost 4 bases and J lost 1, with 14 bases in between. The DNA for the CDR3 is TGCGCCAGCAGCGAGACTAGACTCGGGAACACCGGGGAGCTGTTTTTT. Protein: CASSETRLGNTGELFF. The full variable domain, completed using reference TRBV5-1 and TRBJ2-2, is KAGVTQTPRYLIKTRGQQVTLSCSPISGHRSVSWYQQTPGQGLQFLFEYFSETQRNKGNFPGRFSGRQFSNSRSEMNVSTLELGDSALYLCASSETRLGNTGELFFGEGSRLTVL.

This chain links TRBV2 with TRBJ2-1; D is possibly TRBD2 (5 bases). The germline V and J ends were trimmed by 8 bases and 4 bases, with 24 bases remaining between them. Germline CDR1 SNHLY, CDR2 FYNNEI. This CDR3 spans 17 amino acids. CDR3 residues: CASGGRARFRDYNEQFF. For the CDR3, the DNA is TGTGCCAGCGGAGGTCGCGCTAGATTTAGGGATTACAATGAGCAGTTCTTC.

CDR3 sequence (DNA): TGCAGTGCTAGGGCCATGTTAGGCACAGATGAGGAGCAGTACTTC. Its protein is CSARAMLGTDEEQYF. The genes are TRBV20-1 and TRBJ2-7, with D uncertain. The CDR3 has 15 amino acids. Deletions cut 3 bases from V and 7 bases from J, with 22 bases between. Germline CDR1 and CDR2: DFQATT and SNEGSKA (reference sequence).

Notes on this clonotype: Given a much more abundant clone one base away, this may be a read error. J is TRBJ1-1 and V is TRBV7-9; no clear D gene. The CDR3 consists of 13 residues. In germline, CDR1 is SEHNR, CDR2 FQNEAQ (reference sequence). Trimming stripped 2 bases from V and 1 base from J, with 5 bases between. CDR3 region: CASSLYQNTEAFF. Here the CDR3 DNA reads TGTGCCAGCAGCTTATACCAGAACACTGAAGCTTTCTTT.

The gene calls are TRBV2 and TRBJ1-4; tentatively, D is TRBD1 (5 bases). Germline lookup yields CDR1 SNHLY and CDR2 FYNNEI. This CDR3 spans 14 amino acids. Trimming pared 3 bases from V and 7 bases from J, leaving 12 bases between. The CDR3 nucleotides read TGTGCCAGCAGTGAGGGGCAGGGAAGTGAAAAACTGTTTTTT. It specifies CASSEGQGSEKLFF.

The gene calls are TRBV5-1 and TRBJ1-6; D ambiguous. The length of the CDR3 is 16 residues. Trimming removed 4 bases from V and 0 bases from J, with 11 bases in between. Germline assignment: CDR1 SGHRS and CDR2 YFSETQ. The CDR3 protein is CASSIGGASYNSPLHF. The CDR3 DNA reads as TGCGCCAGCAGCATAGGAGGTGCCTCCTATAATTCACCCCTCCACTTT.

V is TRBV4-2 and J is TRBJ1-6; D might be TRBD1 (5 bases). The V end lost 6 bases, the J end lost 12 bases, and 15 bases lay between the germline ends. The CDR3 loop spans 13 amino acids. CDR1 and CDR2 (germline): LGHNA, YNFKEQ. The CDR3 region is CASRREGDKPLHF. The CDR3 region has the DNA TGTGCCAGCAGGCGAGAAGGGGATAAACCCCTCCACTTT.